This record concerns one TCR beta chain sequence. The antigen remains unidentified. This CDR3 contains 15 residues. Per the germline V gene, CDR1 is SEHNR and CDR2 is FQNEAQ (reference sequence). V dropped 3 bases and J dropped 4 bases, with 14 bases sitting between them. Sequenced by immunoSEQ multiplex PCR; TCRdb stores in-frame clones only, minus some. Of hundreds of thousands of clones listed, about 96% are singletons. These data come from a study of shared clonotypes between healthy human individuals. Study-level points and caveats: Non-shared clonotypes showed lower generation probabilities than clonotypes common to all four donors.

This receptor was identified in a woman in her 30s in good health. The sample consisted of naive CD4+ T cells sorted from blood. The subset was: CD45RA+ positively selected. The chain recombines TRBV7-9 with TRBJ2-3, with a tentative D call TRBD1 (5 bases). The CDR3 region has the DNA TGTGCCAGCAGCTTGGAAAAGAAAGGGGCAGATACGCAGTATTTT. Amino acid sequence: CASSLEKKGADTQYF.